This T cell receptor beta chain stems from a study of beta chain features in type 1 diabetes. The V gene end was trimmed by 4 bases and the J gene end by 7 bases; junction bases not matched to a gene: 13. CDR1 MNHEY and CDR2 SMNVEV come from the germline V gene (reference sequence). This CDR3 region has 16 residues. Every bit of the isolated RNA underwent reverse transcription, so sequencing read expressed TCRB transcripts. Repertoires were generated with immunoSEQ multiplex PCR, while TCRdb's copy carries only in-frame clones and drops some. In the table there are roughly 290,000 clones, 7% to 9% of which are singletons. Study-level points and caveats: When VDJ junctions were examined, type 1 diabetes patients showed fewer insertions and more deletions.

Comments on this clone: No antigen is known for it.

The clonotype was recovered from a woman aged 18-29 years in good health. Sequencing was done on a sample of central memory CD4+ T cells from blood. The chain joins TRBV27 to TRBJ2-1, with 7 bases identical to TRBD2. This CDR3 reads CASSSGGGSIGNEQFF. The CDR3, as DNA: TGTGCCAGCAGTTCGGGCGGCGGGAGTATAGGGAATGAGCAGTTCTTC.